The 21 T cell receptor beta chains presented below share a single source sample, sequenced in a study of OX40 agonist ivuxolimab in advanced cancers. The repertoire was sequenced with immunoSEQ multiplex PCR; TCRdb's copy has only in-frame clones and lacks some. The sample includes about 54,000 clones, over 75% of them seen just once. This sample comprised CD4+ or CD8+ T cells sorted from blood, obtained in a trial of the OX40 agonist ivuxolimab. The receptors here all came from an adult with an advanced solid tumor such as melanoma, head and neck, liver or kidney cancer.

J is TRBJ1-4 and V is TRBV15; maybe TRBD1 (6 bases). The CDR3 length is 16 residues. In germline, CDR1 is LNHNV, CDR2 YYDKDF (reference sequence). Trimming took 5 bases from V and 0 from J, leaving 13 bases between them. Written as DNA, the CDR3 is TGTGCCACCAGCCCGGGGCGACAGGCAACTAATGAAAAACTGTTTTTT. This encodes CATSPGRQATNEKLFF.

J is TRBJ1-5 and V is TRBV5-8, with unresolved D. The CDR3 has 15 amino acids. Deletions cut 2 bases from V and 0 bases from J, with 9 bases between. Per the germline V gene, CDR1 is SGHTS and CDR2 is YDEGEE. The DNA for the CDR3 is TGTGCCAGCAGCTTTGCGGTGAATAGCAATCAGCCCCAGCATTTT. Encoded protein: CASSFAVNSNQPQHF.

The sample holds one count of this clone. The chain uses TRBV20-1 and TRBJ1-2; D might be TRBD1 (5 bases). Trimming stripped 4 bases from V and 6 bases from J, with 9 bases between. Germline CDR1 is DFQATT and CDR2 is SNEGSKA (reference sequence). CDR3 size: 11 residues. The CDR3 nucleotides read TGCAGTGCTACAGGGTCCCATGGCTACACCTTC. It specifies CSATGSHGYTF.

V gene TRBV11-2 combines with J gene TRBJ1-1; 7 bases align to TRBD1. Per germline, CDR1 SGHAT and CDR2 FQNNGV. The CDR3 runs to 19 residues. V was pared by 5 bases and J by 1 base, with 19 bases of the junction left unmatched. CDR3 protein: CASSRDGSRQGSWNTEAFF. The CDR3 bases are TGTGCCAGCAGCCGAGACGGGAGCCGACAGGGAAGTTGGAACACTGAAGCTTTCTTT.

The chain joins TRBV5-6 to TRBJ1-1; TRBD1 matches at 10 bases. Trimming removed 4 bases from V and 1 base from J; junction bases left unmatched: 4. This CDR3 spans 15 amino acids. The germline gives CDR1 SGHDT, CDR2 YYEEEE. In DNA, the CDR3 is TGTGCCAGCAGCCGGGACAGGGGAAAGAACACTGAAGCTTTCTTT. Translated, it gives CASSRDRGKNTEAFF. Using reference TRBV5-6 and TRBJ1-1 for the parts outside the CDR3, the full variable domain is DAGVTQSPTHLIKTRGQQVTLRCSPKSGHDTVSWYQQALGQGPQFIFQYYEEEERQRGNFPDRFSGHQFPNYSSELNVNALLLGDSALYLCASSRDRGKNTEAFFGQGTRLTVV.

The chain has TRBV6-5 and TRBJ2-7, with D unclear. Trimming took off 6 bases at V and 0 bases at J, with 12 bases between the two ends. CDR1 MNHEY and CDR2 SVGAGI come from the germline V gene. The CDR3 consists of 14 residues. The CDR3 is CASRHRDLSYEQYF. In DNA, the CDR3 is TGTGCCAGCAGGCACCGAGACCTCTCCTACGAGCAGTACTTC.

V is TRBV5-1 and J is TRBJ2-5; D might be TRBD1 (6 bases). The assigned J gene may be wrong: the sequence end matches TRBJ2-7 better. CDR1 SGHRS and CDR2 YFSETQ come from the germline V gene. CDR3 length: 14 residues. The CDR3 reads CASSPSTGIYEQYF. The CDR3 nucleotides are TGCGCCAGCAGCCCATCGACAGGAATCTACGAGCAGTACTTC.

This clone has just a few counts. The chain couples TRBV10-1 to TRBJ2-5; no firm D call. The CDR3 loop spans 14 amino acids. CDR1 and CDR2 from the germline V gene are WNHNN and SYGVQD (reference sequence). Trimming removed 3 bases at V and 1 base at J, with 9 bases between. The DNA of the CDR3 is TGCGCCAGCAGTGAAGGACCGGCCCAAGAGACCCAGTACTTC. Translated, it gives CASSEGPAQETQYF.

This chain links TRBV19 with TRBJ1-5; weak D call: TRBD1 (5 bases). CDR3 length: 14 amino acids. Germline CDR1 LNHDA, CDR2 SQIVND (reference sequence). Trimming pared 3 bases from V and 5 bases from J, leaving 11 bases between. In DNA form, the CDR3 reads TGTGCCAGTAGTATGTCAGGGAGCGATCAGCCCCAGCATTTT. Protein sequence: CASSMSGSDQPQHF.

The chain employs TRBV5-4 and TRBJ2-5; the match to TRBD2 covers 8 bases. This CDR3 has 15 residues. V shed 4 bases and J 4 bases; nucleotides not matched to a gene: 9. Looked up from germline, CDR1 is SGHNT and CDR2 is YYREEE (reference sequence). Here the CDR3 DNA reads TGTGCCAGCAGCATACCGGGACTAGAAGCAGAGACCCAGTACTTC. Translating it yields CASSIPGLEAETQYF.

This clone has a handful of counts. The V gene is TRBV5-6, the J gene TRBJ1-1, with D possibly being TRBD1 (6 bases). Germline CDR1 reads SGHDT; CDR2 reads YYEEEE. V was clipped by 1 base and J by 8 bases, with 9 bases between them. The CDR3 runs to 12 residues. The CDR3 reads CASSLLTGEAFF. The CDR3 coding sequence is TGTGCCAGCAGCTTGTTGACAGGAGAAGCTTTCTTT.

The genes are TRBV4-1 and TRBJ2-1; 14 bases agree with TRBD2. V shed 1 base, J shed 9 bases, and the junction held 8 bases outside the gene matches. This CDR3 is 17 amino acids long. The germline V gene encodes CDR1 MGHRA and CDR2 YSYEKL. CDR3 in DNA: TGCGCCAGCAGCCAAGCTCCGGGACTAGCGGGGGAGGGTGAGCAGTTCTTC. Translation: CASSQAPGLAGEGEQFF.

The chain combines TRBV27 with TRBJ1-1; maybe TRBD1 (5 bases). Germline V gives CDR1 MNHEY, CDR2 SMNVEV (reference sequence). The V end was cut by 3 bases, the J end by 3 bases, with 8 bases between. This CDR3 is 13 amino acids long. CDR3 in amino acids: CASSLLGDTEAFF. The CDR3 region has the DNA TGTGCCAGCAGTTTGTTGGGGGACACTGAAGCTTTCTTT.

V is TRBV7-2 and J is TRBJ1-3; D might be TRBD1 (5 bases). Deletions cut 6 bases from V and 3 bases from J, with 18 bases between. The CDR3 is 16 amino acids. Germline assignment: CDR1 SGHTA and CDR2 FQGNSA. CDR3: CASSFSGQGGGNTIYF. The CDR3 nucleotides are TGTGCCAGCAGTTTTTCGGGTCAGGGAGGTGGAAACACCATATATTTT.

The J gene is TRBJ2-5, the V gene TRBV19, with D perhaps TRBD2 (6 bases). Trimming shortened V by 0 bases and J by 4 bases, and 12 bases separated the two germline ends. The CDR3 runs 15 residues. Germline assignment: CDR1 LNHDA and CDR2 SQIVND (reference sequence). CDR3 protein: CASSIDWRGGETQYF. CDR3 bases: TGTGCCAGTAGTATAGATTGGAGGGGAGGAGAGACCCAGTACTTC.

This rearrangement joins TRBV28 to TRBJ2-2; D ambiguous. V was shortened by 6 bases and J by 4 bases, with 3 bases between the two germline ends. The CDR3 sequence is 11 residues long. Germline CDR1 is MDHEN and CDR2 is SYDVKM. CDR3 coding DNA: TGTGCCAGCAGGAGCACCGGGGAGCTGTTTTTT. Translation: CASRSTGELFF.

CDR3 protein: CASSLEGLAGGSGANVLTF. CDR3 DNA sequence: TGCGCCAGCAGCTTGGAGGGACTAGCGGGGGGCTCTGGGGCCAACGTCCTGACTTTC. V and J are TRBV5-1 and TRBJ2-6; 15 bases fit TRBD2. This CDR3 contains 19 residues. Trimming removed 0 bases from V and 0 bases from J; junction bases left unmatched: 1. Per germline, CDR1 SGHRS and CDR2 YFSETQ.

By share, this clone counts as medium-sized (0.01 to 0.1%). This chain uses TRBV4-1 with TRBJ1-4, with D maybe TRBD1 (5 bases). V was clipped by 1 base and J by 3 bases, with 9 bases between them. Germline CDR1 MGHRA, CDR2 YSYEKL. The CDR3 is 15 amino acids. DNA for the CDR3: TGCGCCAGCAGCCAAGTGGGGACGGCTAATGAAAAACTGTTTTTT. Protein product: CASSQVGTANEKLFF.

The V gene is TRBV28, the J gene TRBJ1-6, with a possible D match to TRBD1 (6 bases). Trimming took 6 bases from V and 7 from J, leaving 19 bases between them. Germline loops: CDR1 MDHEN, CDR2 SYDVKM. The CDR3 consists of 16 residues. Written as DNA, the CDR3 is TGTGCCAGCAGCCCGGCAGGGGTTGACAGAAATTCACCCCTCCACTTT. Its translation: CASSPAGVDRNSPLHF.

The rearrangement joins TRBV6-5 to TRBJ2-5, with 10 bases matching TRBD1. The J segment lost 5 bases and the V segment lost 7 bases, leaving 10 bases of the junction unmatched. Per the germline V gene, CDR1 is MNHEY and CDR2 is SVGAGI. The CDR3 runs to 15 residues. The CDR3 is CASTPPGTGVETQYF. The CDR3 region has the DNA TGTGCCAGCACCCCTCCCGGGACAGGGGTGGAGACCCAGTACTTC.

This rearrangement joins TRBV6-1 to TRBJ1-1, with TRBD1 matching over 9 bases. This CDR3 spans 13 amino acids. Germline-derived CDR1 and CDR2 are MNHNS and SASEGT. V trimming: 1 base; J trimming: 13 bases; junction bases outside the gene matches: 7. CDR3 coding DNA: TGTGCCAGCAGTGAAGAGGGGGACAGGGTTCTTTTCTTT. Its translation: CASSEEGDRVLFF.